Each of the 20 T cell receptor beta chains below was sequenced from the same sample in a study of blood T cell repertoires in COVID-19. Assay: immunoSEQ multiplex PCR; the TCRdb copy retains only in-frame clones and omits some. The table records more than 300,000 clones, approximately 89% of them present only once. Material for sequencing was peripheral blood. Receptors were obtained from a woman aged 30 to 39 with COVID-19, enrolled during active disease.

This clone was seen once. This chain connects TRBV19 to TRBJ1-4; TRBD1 agrees at 7 bases. The V and J ends lost 5 bases and 6 bases, in that order; junction bases with no gene match: 6. The CDR3 covers 14 residues. Germline lookup yields CDR1 LNHDA and CDR2 SQIVND (reference sequence). The CDR3 sequence: CASSSTGDDEKLFF. The DNA for the CDR3 is TGTGCCAGTAGTTCTACAGGGGACGATGAAAAACTGTTTTTT.

The V gene is TRBV3-1 (or the pseudogene TRBV3-2), the J gene TRBJ2-7; 8 nucleotides line up with TRBD2. The CDR3 is made up of 15 amino acids. The trim removed 0 bases at V and 6 bases at J, leaving 7 bases unmatched. The germline V gene has CDR1 LGHDT and CDR2 YNNKEL (reference sequence). This CDR3 is CASSQDRLAGSEQYF. The CDR3 DNA reads TGTGCCAGCAGCCAAGATAGGCTAGCGGGCAGCGAGCAGTACTTC.

The chain is built from TRBV27 and TRBJ2-7, with a tentative D call TRBD2 (5 bases). CDR3 length: 13 amino acids. Looked up from germline, CDR1 is MNHEY and CDR2 is SMNVEV (reference sequence). Between the trimmed V and J ends, which lost 3 bases and 5 bases, there was a span of 11 bases. CDR3 protein: CASSFSGSNEQYF. For the CDR3, the DNA is TGTGCCAGCAGTTTCTCGGGGTCCAACGAGCAGTACTTC.

The CDR3 nucleotides read TGTGCCAGCAGCTTGGGGCGGAGAGATGGCTACACCTTC. Translation gives CASSLGRRDGYTF. The genes are TRBV5-4 and TRBJ1-2, with D uncertain. Trimming left V 0 bases short and J 6 bases short, with 9 bases between. From germline, CDR1 is SGHNT and CDR2 YYREEE (reference sequence). The CDR3 consists of 13 residues.

The J gene is TRBJ2-3, the V gene TRBV24-1; D is perhaps TRBD1 (5 bases). CDR1 is KGHDR, CDR2 SFDVKD, per germline. The CDR3 sequence is 16 residues long. The V gene lost 3 bases and the J gene lost 2 bases, with 14 bases spanning the gap. CDR3 sequence: CATSDPRAGITDTQYF. The CDR3 DNA sequence: TGTGCCACCAGTGATCCACGGGCAGGGATCACAGATACGCAGTATTTT.

V is TRBV10-1 and J is TRBJ2-7; 9 positions agree with TRBD1. V shed 1 base, J shed 6 bases, and the junction held 10 bases outside the gene matches. CDR1 and CDR2 from the germline V gene are WNHNN and SYGVQD (reference sequence). The CDR3 covers 16 residues. CDR3 DNA: TGCGCCAGCAGTGAGTTCCCCCGGACAGGGGAGGGCGAGCAGTACTTC. It specifies CASSEFPRTGEGEQYF.

CDR3: CASSFSGRPADTQYF. The DNA for the CDR3 is TGTGCCAGCAGCTTTAGCGGGAGACCGGCAGATACGCAGTATTTT. The chain links TRBV5-8 to TRBJ2-3, with 9 bases aligning to TRBD2. Germline CDR1 is SGHTS and CDR2 is YDEGEE. The V gene end was trimmed by 2 bases and the J gene end by 4 bases; junction bases not matched to a gene: 5. The CDR3 covers 15 residues.

The V gene is TRBV21-1, the J gene TRBJ2-1; TRBD1 is the table's D call, not checked against the DNA. TRBV21-1 is a documented pseudogene. CDR3 length: 17 amino acids. CDR3 nucleotide sequence: TGTGCCAGCAGCGGAGGCCTTTCAGGGGGACCCTACAATGAGCAGTTCTTC. This translates into CASSGGLSGGPYNEQFF.

The chain is built from TRBV27 and TRBJ2-5, with 8 bases identical to TRBD1. The CDR3 spans 14 residues. The germline V gene has CDR1 MNHEY and CDR2 SMNVEV (reference sequence). V lost 4 bases, J lost 4 bases, and 5 bases stayed unmatched. As DNA, the CDR3 is TGTGCCAGCAGTTCGGGACAGGAACTAGAGACCCAGTACTTC. This encodes CASSSGQELETQYF.

CDR3 sequence: CASSETDGYTF. CDR3 coding DNA: TGTGCCAGCAGCGAGACAGATGGCTACACCTTC. The chain is built from TRBV7-9 and TRBJ1-2; weak D call: TRBD1 (5 bases). The germline V gene has CDR1 SEHNR and CDR2 FQNEAQ (reference sequence). This CDR3 has 11 amino acids. Trimming left V 5 bases short and J 6 bases short, with 7 bases between.

V usage is TRBV11-2 and J usage is TRBJ2-7, with TRBD2 matching over 15 bases. The CDR3 spans 18 residues. Germline-derived CDR1 and CDR2 are SGHAT and FQNNGV. Unmatched junction bases numbered 14, after V lost 7 bases and J lost 4 bases. The CDR3 spells CASTWRRVGTSGGYEQYF. In DNA form, the CDR3 reads TGTGCCAGCACCTGGCGAAGGGTAGGGACTAGCGGGGGGTACGAGCAGTACTTC.

The chain couples TRBV19 to TRBJ1-1; D perhaps matches TRBD1 (6 bases). Looked up from germline, CDR1 is LNHDA and CDR2 is SQIVND (reference sequence). The V end lost 6 bases, the J end lost 0 bases, and 8 bases lay between the germline ends. There are 13 residues in the CDR3. CDR3 DNA sequence: TGTGCCAGTAGGGACAGCATGAACACTGAAGCTTTCTTT. This gives the protein CASRDSMNTEAFF.

The rearrangement links TRBV19 to TRBJ2-1; 10 positions agree with TRBD2. Germline V gives CDR1 LNHDA, CDR2 SQIVND (reference sequence). The CDR3 covers 16 residues. Trimming removed 3 bases from V and 2 bases from J; junction bases left unmatched: 4. In DNA form, the CDR3 reads TGTGCCAGTAGTATCCTAGCGGGAGCGACCTACAATGAGCAGTTCTTC. Its protein is CASSILAGATYNEQFF.

J is TRBJ2-5 and V is TRBV6-6; D uncertain. The CDR3 is 16 residues long. V gave up 5 bases and J gave up 3 bases, with 19 bases separating them. Germline loops: CDR1 MNHNY, CDR2 SVGAGI (reference sequence). CDR3 nucleotides: TGTGCCAGCAGTCCGGTGCCCCCTCCCTCCGAAGAGACCCAGTACTTC. Translating gives CASSPVPPPSEETQYF.

CDR3 DNA sequence: TGTGCCAGCAGTTTTATGAACACTGAAGCTTTCTTT. As protein: CASSFMNTEAFF. The V call is TRBV12-3 or TRBV12-4, the J call TRBJ1-1, with D unclear. The ends were cut back, 3 bases at V and 0 bases at J, with 2 bases in the middle. This CDR3 has 12 amino acids.

J is TRBJ2-1 and V is TRBV7-9; 7 positions match TRBD1. CDR3 length: 15 residues. V lost 5 bases to trimming and J lost 5 bases; unmatched junction nucleotides: 9. Germline CDR1 is SEHNR and CDR2 is FQNEAQ (reference sequence). The CDR3 loop reads CASSPWQGVNNEQFF. The CDR3 DNA reads as TGTGCCAGCAGCCCCTGGCAGGGGGTAAACAATGAGCAGTTCTTC.

The chain combines TRBV18 with TRBJ1-2, with D perhaps TRBD1 (5 bases). The V gene lost 6 bases and the J gene lost 0 bases, with 11 bases spanning the gap. Germline-derived CDR1 and CDR2 are KGHSH and LQKENI. CDR3 size: 14 residues. CDR3 protein: CASSRTRSNYGYTF. CDR3 coding DNA: TGTGCCAGCTCCCGGACACGATCTAACTATGGCTACACCTTC.

The gene calls are TRBV20-1 and TRBJ2-3; 10 nucleotides match TRBD2. The germline V gene encodes CDR1 DFQATT and CDR2 SNEGSKA (reference sequence). Unmatched junction bases numbered 8, after V lost 3 bases and J lost 5 bases. CDR3 size: 15 residues. CDR3 sequence reads: CSASLSGRAEDTQYF. The CDR3 DNA reads TGCAGTGCTAGTCTAAGCGGGAGGGCAGAAGATACGCAGTATTTT.

The chain recombines TRBV5-6 with TRBJ2-7; 7 bases are shared with TRBD2. J was trimmed by 4 bases and V by 0 bases; bases with no gene match: 7. The CDR3 covers 15 residues. The germline V gene has CDR1 SGHDT and CDR2 YYEEEE. CDR3 sequence reads: CASSLGTSGTYEQYF. The CDR3 nucleotides are TGTGCCAGCAGCTTGGGGACTAGTGGTACATACGAGCAGTACTTC.

The V call is TRBV28, the J call TRBJ2-7; a weak D match, TRBD1 (6 bases). Trimming cost V 6 bases and J 5 bases, with 14 bases left between them. CDR3 length equals 13 residues. Germline assignment: CDR1 MDHEN and CDR2 SYDVKM. CDR3 DNA sequence: TGTGCCAGCAGCCAGGACAGTATAGACGAGCAGTACTTC. Amino acids: CASSQDSIDEQYF. Combining the CDR3 with reference TRBV28 and TRBJ2-7 gives the whole variable domain DVKVTQSSRYLVKRTGEKVFLECVQDMDHENMFWYRQDPGLGLRLIYFSYDVKMKEKGDIPEGYSVSREKKERFSLILESASTNQTSMYLCASSQDSIDEQYFGPGTRLTVT.